This T cell receptor (beta chain) was captured in a study of OX40 agonist ivuxolimab in advanced cancers. Study information: Every 2 weeks, patients got intravenous ivuxolimab at one of six dose levels (0.01-10 mg/kg). Dose-escalation patients' cancers were hepatocellular carcinoma, melanoma, renal cell or head and neck cancer. Aged roughly 20 to 79 with a mean of approximately 57 years, they were about 83% male. Study conclusions and caveats: Expansion of clones was among the lowest in partial responders at 0.1-3.0 mg/kg.

With respect to this clone: Its target is unknown.

The data were produced by immunoSEQ multiplex PCR, yet TCRdb's version contains in-frame clones alone and is incomplete. The table has 100,000 to 120,000 clones, over 85% seen once. Germline CDR1 and CDR2: GTSNPN and SVGIG (reference sequence). Trimming removed 2 bases from V and 2 bases from J, with 19 bases in between. The CDR3 contains 17 residues. This chain links TRBV30 with TRBJ2-1; D is unresolved. This receptor was obtained from an adult with an advanced solid tumor such as melanoma, head and neck, liver or kidney cancer. The sequencing used CD4+ or CD8+ T cells sorted from blood, collected in a trial of the OX40 agonist ivuxolimab. The CDR3, as DNA: TGTGCCTGGAGTTTCGTGCGGACGTTTCTAACCTACAATGAGCAGTTCTTC. It codes for CAWSFVRTFLTYNEQFF.